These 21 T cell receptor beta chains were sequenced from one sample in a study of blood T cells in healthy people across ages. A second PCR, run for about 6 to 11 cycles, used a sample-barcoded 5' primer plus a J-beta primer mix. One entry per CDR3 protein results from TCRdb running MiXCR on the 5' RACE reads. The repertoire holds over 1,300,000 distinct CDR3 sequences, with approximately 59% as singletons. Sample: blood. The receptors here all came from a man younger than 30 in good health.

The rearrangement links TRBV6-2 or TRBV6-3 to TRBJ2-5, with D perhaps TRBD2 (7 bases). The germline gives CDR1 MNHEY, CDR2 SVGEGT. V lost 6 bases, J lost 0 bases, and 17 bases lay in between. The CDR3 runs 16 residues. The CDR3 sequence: CASRRYKGGHQETQYF. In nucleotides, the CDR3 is TGTGCCAGCAGGCGTTACAAGGGGGGGCACCAAGAGACCCAGTACTTC.

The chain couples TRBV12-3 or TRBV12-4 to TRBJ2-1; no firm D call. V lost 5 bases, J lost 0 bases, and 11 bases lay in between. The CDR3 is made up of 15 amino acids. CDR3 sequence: CASSADALSYNEQFF. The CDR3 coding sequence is TGTGCCAGCAGTGCGGACGCACTCTCCTACAATGAGCAGTTCTTC.

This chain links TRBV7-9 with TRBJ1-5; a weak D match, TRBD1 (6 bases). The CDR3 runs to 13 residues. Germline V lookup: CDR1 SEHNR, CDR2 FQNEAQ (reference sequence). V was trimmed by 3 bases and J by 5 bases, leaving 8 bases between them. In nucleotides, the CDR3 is TGTGCCAGCAGCTTCGAGGGGGATCAGCCCCAGCATTTT. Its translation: CASSFEGDQPQHF.

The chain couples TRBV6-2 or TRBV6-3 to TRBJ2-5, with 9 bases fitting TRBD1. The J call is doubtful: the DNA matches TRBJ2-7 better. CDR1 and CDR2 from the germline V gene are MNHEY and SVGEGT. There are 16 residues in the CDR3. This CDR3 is CASRLQPRTGAHEQYF. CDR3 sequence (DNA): TGTGCCAGCAGACTTCAACCGCGGACAGGGGCCCACGAGCAGTACTTC.

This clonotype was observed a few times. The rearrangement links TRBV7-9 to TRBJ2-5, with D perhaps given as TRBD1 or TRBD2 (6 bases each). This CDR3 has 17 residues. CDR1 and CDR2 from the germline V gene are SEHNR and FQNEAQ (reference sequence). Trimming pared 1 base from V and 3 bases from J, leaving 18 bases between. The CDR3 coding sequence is TGTGCCAGCAGCTTAGGAGAGACGGAGGGGGTTGAAGAGACCCAGTACTTC. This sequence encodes CASSLGETEGVEETQYF.

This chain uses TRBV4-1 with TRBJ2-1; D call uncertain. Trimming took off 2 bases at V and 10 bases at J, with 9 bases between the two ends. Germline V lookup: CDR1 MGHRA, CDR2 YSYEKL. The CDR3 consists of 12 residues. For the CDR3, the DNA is TGCGCCAGCAGCCAAAACTCCGGGGAGCAGTTCTTC. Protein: CASSQNSGEQFF.

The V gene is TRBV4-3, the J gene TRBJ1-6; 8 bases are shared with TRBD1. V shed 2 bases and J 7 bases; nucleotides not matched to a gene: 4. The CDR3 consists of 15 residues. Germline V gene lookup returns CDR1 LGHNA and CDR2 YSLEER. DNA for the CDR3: TGCGCCAGCAGCCAATTGACAGGGGCCAATTCACCCCTCCACTTT. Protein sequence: CASSQLTGANSPLHF.

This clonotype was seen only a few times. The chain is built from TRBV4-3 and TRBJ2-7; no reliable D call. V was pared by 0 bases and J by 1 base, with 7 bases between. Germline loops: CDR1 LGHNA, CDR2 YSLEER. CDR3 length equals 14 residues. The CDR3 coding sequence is TGCGCCAGCAGCCAAGAACTGGGTTCCTACGAGCAGTACTTC. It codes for CASSQELGSYEQYF.

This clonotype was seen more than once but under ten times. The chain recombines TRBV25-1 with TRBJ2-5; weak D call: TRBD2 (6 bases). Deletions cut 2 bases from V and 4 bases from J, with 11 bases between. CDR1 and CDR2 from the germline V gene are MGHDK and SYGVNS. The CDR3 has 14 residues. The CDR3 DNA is TGTGCCAGCAGTGAAGCGGGAAAAGGAGAGACCCAGTACTTC. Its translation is CASSEAGKGETQYF.

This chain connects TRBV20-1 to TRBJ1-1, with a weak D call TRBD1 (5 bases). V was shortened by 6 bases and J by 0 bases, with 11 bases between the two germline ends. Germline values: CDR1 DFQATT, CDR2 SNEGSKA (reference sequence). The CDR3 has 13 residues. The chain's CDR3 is CSAGAEVNTEAFF. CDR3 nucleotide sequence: TGCAGTGCAGGGGCAGAGGTGAACACTGAAGCTTTCTTT.

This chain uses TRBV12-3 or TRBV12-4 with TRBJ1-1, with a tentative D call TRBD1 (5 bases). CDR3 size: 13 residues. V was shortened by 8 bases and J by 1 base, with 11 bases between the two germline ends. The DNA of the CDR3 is TGTGCCAGCCGGTCAGACAGGAACACTGAAGCTTTCTTT. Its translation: CASRSDRNTEAFF.

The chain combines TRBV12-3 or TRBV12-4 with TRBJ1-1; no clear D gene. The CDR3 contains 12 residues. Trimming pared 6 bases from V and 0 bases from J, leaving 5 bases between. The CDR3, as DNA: TGTGCCAGCAGATTCATGAACACTGAAGCTTTCTTT. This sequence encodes CASRFMNTEAFF.

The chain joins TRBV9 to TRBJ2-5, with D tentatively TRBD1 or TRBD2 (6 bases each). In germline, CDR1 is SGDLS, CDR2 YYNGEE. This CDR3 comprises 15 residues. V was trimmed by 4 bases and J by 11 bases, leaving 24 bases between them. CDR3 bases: TGTGCCAGCAGCCCCGGAGGGGGGTCCTACAATGAGCAGTACTTC. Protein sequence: CASSPGGGSYNEQYF.

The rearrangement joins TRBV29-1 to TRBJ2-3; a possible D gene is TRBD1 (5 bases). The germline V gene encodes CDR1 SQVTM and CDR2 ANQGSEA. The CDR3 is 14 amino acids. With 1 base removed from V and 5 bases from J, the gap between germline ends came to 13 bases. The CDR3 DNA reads TGCAGCGTTGAAGGGGGCAGGGTGGTAGATACGCAGTATTTT. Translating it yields CSVEGGRVVDTQYF.

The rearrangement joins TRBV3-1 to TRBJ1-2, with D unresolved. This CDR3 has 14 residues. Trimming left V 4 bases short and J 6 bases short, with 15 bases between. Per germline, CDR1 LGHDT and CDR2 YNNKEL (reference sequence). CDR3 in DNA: TGTGCCAGCAGCCTCCCCAATGGACTGAATGGCTACACCTTC. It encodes CASSLPNGLNGYTF. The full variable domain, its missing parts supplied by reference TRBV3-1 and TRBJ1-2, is DTAVSQTPKYLVTQMGNDKSIKCEQNLGHDTMYWYKQDSKKFLKIMFSYNNKELIINETVPNRFSPKSPDKAHLNLHINSLELGDSAVYFCASSLPNGLNGYTFGSGTRLTVV.

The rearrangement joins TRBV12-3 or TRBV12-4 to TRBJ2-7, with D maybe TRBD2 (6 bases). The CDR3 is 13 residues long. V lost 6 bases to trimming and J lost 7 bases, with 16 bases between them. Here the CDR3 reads CASSPLGGEEQYF. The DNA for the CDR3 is TGTGCCAGCAGCCCTTTAGGCGGGGAAGAGCAGTACTTC.

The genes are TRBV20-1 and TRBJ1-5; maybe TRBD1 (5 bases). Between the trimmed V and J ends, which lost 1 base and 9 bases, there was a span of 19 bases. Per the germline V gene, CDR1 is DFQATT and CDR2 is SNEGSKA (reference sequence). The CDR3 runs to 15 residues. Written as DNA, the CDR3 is TGCAGTGCTAGAGGTCGGGCAGGGAGGCCTCTGCCCCAGCATTTT. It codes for CSARGRAGRPLPQHF.

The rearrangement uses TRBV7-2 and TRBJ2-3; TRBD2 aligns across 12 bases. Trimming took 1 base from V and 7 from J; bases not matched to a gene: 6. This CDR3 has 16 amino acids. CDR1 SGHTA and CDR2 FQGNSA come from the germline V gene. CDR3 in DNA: TGTGCCAGCAGCTTAGGGGCTAGCGGGGGGGCGAATACGCAGTATTTT. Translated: CASSLGASGGANTQYF.

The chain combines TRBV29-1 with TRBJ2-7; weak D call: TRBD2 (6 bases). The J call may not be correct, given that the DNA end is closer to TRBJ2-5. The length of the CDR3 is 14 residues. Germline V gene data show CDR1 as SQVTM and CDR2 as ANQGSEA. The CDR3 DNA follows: TGCAGCGTTGACAGCCGCAGGAGGGGAGAGACCCAGTACTTC. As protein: CSVDSRRRGETQYF.

The CDR3: CATSRDLGGLGSEQYF. CDR3 nucleotides: TGTGCCACCAGCAGAGATTTGGGGGGTCTGGGCTCCGAGCAGTACTTC. This chain joins TRBV15 and TRBJ2-7; D may be TRBD2 (6 bases). CDR1 is LNHNV and CDR2 is YYDKDF in the germline V gene (reference sequence). The CDR3 totals 16 residues. Trimming stripped 0 bases from V and 6 bases from J, with 18 bases between. The full variable domain, rest sourced from reference TRBV15 and TRBJ2-7, is DAMVIQNPRYQVTQFGKPVTLSCSQTLNHNVMYWYQQKSSQAPKLLFHYYDKDFNNEADTPDNFQSRRPNTSFCFLDIRSPGLGDTAMYLCATSRDLGGLGSEQYFGPGTRLTVT.

The CDR3, as DNA: TGTGCCTGGAGTGTAGGGACAGGGGATGAGCAGTACTTC. Translated, it gives CAWSVGTGDEQYF. V is TRBV30 and J is TRBJ2-4; 10 nucleotides line up with TRBD1. Germline V gene sequence: CDR1 GTSNPN, CDR2 SVGIG (reference sequence). V was pared by 0 bases and J by 13 bases, with 6 bases of the junction left unmatched. The CDR3 is 13 residues long.